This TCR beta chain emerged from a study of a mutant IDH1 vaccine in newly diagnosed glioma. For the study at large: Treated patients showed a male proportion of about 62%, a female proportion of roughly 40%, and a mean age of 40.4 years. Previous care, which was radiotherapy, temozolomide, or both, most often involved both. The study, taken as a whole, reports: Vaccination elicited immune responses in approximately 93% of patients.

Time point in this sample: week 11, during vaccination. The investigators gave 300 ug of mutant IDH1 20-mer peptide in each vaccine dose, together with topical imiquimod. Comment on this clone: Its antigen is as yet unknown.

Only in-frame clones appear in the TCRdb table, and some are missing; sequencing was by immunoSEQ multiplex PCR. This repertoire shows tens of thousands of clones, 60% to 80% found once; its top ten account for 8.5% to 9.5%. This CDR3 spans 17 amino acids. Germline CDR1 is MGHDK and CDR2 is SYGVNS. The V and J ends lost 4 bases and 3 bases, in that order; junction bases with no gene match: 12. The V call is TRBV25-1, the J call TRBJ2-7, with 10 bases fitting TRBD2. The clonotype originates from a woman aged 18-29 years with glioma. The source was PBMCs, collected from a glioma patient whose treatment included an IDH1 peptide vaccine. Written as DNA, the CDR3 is TGTGCCAGCAGTGGGCCGCAACTAGCGGGACACTACTACGAGCAGTACTTC. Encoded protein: CASSGPQLAGHYYEQYF.